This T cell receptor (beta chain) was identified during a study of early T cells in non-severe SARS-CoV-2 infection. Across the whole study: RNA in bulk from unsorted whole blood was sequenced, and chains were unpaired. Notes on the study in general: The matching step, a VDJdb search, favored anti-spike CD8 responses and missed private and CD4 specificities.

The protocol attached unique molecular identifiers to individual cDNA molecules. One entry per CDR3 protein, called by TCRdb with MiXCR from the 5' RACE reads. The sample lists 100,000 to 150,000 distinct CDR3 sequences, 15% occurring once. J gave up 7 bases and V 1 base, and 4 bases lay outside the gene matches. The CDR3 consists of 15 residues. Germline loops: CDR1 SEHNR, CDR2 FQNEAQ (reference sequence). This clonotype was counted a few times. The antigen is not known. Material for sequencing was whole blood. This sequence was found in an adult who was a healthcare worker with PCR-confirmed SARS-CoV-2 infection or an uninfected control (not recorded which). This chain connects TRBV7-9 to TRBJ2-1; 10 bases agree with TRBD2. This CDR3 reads CASSLVAGGPNEQFF. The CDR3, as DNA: TGTGCCAGCAGCTTAGTAGCGGGGGGCCCAAATGAGCAGTTCTTC.